Listed below are T cell receptor beta chains from one sample, sequenced in a study of cytomegalovirus exposure and HLA in healthy donors. Generated by immunoSEQ multiplex PCR, the TCRdb table keeps only in-frame clones and is missing some. The table includes around 140,000 clones, roughly 73% detected once. Sequenced input: PBMCs. The receptors stem from a woman under 30 in good health and CMV-seronegative. Both conserved end residues are part of each CDR3. Fields, in order: CDR3 protein, CDR3 DNA, CDR3 length, D gene, J gene, V gene, clone size. D genes are given only for firm matches. The size field is filled for only some rows; it gives once, few, many or a size class.

CDR3: CASSILGQGRVYGYTF
DNA: TGTGCCAGTAGTATCCTCGGACAGGGTAGGGTCTATGGCTACACCTTC
length: 16
D: TRBD1
J: TRBJ1-2
V: TRBV19
size: -

CDR3: CASSTGGSGLYNEQFF
DNA: TGTGCCAGCAGCACCGGTGGTAGCGGCCTCTACAATGAGCAGTTCTTC
length: 16
D: -
J: TRBJ2-1
V: TRBV9
size: once

CDR3: CASSLRALGGGANYGYAF
DNA: TGTGCCAGCAGTTTGAGGGCACTGGGGGGGGGCGCCAACTATGGCTACGCCTTC
length: 18
D: -
J: TRBJ1-2
V: TRBV27
size: -

CDR3: CASSSSDRDHGYTF
DNA: TGTGCCAGCAGCTCGTCGGACAGGGACCATGGCTACACCTTC
length: 14
D: TRBD1
J: TRBJ1-2
V: TRBV5-6
size: -

CDR3: CASSHRTGTQPQHF
DNA: TGCGCCAGCAGCCACAGGACAGGGACTCAGCCCCAGCATTTT
length: 14
D: TRBD1
J: TRBJ1-5
V: TRBV4-1
size: -

CDR3: CASSNLVGEGAAGELFF
DNA: TGCGCCAGCAGCAACTTGGTGGGGGAGGGAGCCGCCGGGGAGCTGTTTTTT
length: 17
D: TRBD2
J: TRBJ2-2
V: TRBV5-1
size: -

CDR3: CASSPSYPDGYTF
DNA: TGTGCCAGCTCACCTTCTTATCCGGATGGCTACACCTTC
length: 13
D: -
J: TRBJ1-2
V: TRBV18
size: -

CDR3: CASSGASGGSETQYF
DNA: TGTGCCAGCAGTGGAGCTAGCGGGGGTTCAGAGACCCAGTACTTC
length: 15
D: TRBD2
J: TRBJ2-5
V: TRBV2
size: -

CDR3: CASSMWSGSGETQYF
DNA: TGTGCCAGTAGTATGTGGTCCGGGAGTGGAGAGACCCAGTACTTC
length: 15
D: -
J: TRBJ2-5
V: TRBV19
size: -

CDR3: CASSFAPAGSPLHF
DNA: TGTGCCAGCAGCTTCGCCCCGGCGGGTTCACCCCTCCACTTT
length: 14
D: -
J: TRBJ1-6
V: TRBV5-6
size: -

CDR3: CASSSNLPGGEDEKLFF
DNA: TGTGCCAGCAGCTCAAACCTTCCAGGGGGCGAGGATGAAAAACTGTTTTTT
length: 17
D: TRBD1
J: TRBJ1-4
V: TRBV7-8
size: -

CDR3: CASSFAGSGNTIYF
DNA: TGTGCCAGCAGTTTCGCGGGTTCTGGAAACACCATATATTTT
length: 14
D: -
J: TRBJ1-3
V: TRBV28
size: -

CDR3: CASSVSDHYGGNEQFF
DNA: TGTGCCAGCAGCGTAAGCGACCACTACGGGGGCAATGAGCAGTTCTTC
length: 16
D: -
J: TRBJ2-1
V: TRBV9
size: -

CDR3: CASSSRRKYGYTF
DNA: TGTGCCAGCAGCTCGAGGAGAAAGTATGGCTACACCTTC
length: 13
D: -
J: TRBJ1-2
V: TRBV7-2
size: -

CDR3: CASSNQGTATNEKLFF
DNA: TGTGCCAGCAGCAACCAGGGGACAGCAACTAATGAAAAACTGTTTTTT
length: 16
D: TRBD1
J: TRBJ1-4
V: TRBV7-9
size: -

CDR3: CASSLGGQFYTEAFF
DNA: TGTGCCAGCAGCTTGGGTGGACAGTTCTACACTGAAGCTTTCTTT
length: 15
D: -
J: TRBJ1-1
V: TRBV5-6
size: few

CDR3: CASSLPGLHYQPQHF
DNA: TGTGCCAGCAGTTTACCGGGACTCCATTATCAGCCCCAGCATTTT
length: 15
D: -
J: TRBJ1-5
V: TRBV28
size: few

CDR3: CASSSFDRAVDGYTF
DNA: TGTGCCAGCAGCTCCTTTGACAGGGCGGTGGATGGCTACACCTTC
length: 15
D: TRBD1
J: TRBJ1-2
V: TRBV5-5
size: -

CDR3: CASSPGGSGGNEKLFF
DNA: TGTGCCAGCAGCCCCGGGGGGTCGGGAGGTAATGAAAAACTGTTTTTT
length: 16
D: -
J: TRBJ1-4
V: TRBV5-4
size: -

CDR3: CASSLGRERYNEQFF
DNA: TGTGCCAGCAGCTTGGGCAGGGAAAGGTACAATGAGCAGTTCTTC
length: 15
D: -
J: TRBJ2-1
V: TRBV5-6
size: -

CDR3: CASSQRAWRTGRQPQHF
DNA: TGTGCCAGCAGCCAAAGGGCTTGGAGGACAGGGAGACAGCCCCAGCATTTT
length: 17
D: TRBD1
J: TRBJ1-5
V: TRBV27
size: -

CDR3: CASSLTSGGPEVYF
DNA: TGTGCCAGCAGTCTGACTAGCGGGGGCCCAGAGGTGTACTTC
length: 14
D: TRBD2
J: TRBJ2-7
V: TRBV6-5
size: -